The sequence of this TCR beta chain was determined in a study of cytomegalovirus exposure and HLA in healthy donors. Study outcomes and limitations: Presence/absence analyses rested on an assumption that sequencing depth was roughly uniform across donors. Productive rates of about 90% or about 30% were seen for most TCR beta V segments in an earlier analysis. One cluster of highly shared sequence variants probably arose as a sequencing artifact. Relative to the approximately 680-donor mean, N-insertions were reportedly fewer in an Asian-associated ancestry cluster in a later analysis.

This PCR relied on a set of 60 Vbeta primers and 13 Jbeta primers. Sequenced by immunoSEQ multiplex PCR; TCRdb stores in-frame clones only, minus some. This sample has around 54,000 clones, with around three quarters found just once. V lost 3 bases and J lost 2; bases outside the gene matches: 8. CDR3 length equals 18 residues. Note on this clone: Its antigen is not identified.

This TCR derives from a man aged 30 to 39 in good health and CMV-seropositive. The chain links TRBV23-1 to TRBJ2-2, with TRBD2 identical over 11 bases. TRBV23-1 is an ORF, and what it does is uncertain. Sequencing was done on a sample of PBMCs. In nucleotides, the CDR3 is TGCGCCAGCAGTCACAGACTAGCGGGGTGCACCAACACCGGGGAGCTGTTTTTT. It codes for CASSHRLAGCTNTGELFF.